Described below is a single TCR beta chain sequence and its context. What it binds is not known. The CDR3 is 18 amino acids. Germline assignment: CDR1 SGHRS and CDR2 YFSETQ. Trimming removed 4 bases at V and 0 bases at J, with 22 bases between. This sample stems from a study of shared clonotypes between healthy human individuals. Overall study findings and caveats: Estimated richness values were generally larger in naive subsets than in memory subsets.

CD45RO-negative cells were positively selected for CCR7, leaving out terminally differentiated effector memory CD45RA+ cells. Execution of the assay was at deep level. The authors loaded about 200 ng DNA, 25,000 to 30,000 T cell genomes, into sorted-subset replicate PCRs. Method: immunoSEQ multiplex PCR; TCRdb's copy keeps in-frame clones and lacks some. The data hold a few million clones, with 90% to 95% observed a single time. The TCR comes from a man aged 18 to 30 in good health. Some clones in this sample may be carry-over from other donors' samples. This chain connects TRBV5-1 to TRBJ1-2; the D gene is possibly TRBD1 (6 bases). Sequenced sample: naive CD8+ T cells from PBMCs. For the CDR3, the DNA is TGCGCCAGCAGCCAACAGGGAGAGGGATACGAATCTAACTATGGCTACACCTTC. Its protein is CASSQQGEGYESNYGYTF.